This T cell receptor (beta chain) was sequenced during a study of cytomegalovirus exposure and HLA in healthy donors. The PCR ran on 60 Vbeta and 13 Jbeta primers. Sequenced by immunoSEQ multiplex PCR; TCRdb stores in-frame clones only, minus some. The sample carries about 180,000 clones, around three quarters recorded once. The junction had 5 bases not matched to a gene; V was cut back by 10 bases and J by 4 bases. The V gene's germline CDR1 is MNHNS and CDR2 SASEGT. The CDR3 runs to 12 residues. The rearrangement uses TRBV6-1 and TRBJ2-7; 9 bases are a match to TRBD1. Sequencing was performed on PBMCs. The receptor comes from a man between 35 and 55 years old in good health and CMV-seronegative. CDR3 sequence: CATWDRVYEQYF. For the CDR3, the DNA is TGTGCCACATGGGACAGGGTTTACGAGCAGTACTTC.